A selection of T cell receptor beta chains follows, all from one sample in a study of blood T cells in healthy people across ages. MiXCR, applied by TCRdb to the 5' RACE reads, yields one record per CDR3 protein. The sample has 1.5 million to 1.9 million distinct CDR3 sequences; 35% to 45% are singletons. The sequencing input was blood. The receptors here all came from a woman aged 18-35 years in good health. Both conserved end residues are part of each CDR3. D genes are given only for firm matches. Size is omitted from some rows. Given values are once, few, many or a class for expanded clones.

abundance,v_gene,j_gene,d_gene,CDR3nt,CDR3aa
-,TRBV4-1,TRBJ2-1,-,TGCGCCAGCAGCCTTACGGAGGATAGGGGGGTTAATGTTCGTGAGCAGTTCTTC,CASSLTEDRGVNVREQFF
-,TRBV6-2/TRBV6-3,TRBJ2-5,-,TGTGCCAGCAGTTACAGTGAAGGAGGAGAGACCCAGTACTTC,CASSYSEGGETQYF
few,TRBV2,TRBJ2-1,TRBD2,TGTGCCAGCAGTGTGGAGCGGGAGGAGTGGAATGAGCAGTTCTTC,CASSVEREEWNEQFF
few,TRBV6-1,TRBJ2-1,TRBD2,TGTGCCAGCAGAAGCGGGACTAGCGGGAATGAGCAGTTCTTC,CASRSGTSGNEQFF
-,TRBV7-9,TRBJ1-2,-,TGTGCCAGCAGCCCACCCGACAGGACCCTTGGCTACACCTTC,CASSPPDRTLGYTF
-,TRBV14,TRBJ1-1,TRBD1,TGTGCCTGCAGCCGACGCAAGGGACAGGGGCCGAACACTGAAGCTTTCTTT,CACSRRKGQGPNTEAFF
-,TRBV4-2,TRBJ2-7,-,TGTGCCAGCAGAAAGGAGGAGGGAAGTTACGAGCAGTACTTC,CASRKEEGSYEQYF
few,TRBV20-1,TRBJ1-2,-,TGCAGGGCTAGAGTGTACAGTAACTATGGCTACACCTTC,CRARVYSNYGYTF
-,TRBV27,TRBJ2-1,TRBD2,TGTGCCAGCAGTCGCTTAGGAGCGGGAGGCCTCTCCTACAATGAGCAGTTCTTC,CASSRLGAGGLSYNEQFF
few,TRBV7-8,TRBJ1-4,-,TGTGCCAGCAGCTTAGGTCAGGGAAGGAGGGGTAATGAAAAACTGTTTTTT,CASSLGQGRRGNEKLFF
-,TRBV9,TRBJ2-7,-,TGTGCCAGCAGTCCCGGCCGGGGACTTGGGGTTGAGGAGCAGTACTTC,CASSPGRGLGVEEQYF
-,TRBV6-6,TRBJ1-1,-,TGTGCCAGCAGTTCTCGGGACGGGTTCACGAACACTGAAGCTTTCTTT,CASSSRDGFTNTEAFF
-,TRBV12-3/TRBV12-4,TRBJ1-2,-,TGTGCCAGCAAAAGGGTGGAGGGAATTGGCTACACCTTC,CASKRVEGIGYTF
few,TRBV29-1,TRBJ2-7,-,TGCAGCGTTGTGATAGGGGTTCATGCCTACGAGCAGTACTTC,CSVVIGVHAYEQYF
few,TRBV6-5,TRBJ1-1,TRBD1,TGTGCCAGCAGTGCGACAGGGGCGGAGAACACTGAAGCTTTCTTT,CASSATGAENTEAFF
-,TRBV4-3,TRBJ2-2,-,TGCGCCAGCAGCCACCAGAGGGCGGACGGCGGGGAGCTGTTTTTT,CASSHQRADGGELFF
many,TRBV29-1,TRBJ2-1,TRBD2,TGCAGCGCGGGACTAGCGGGATCCAATGAGCAGTTCTTC,CSAGLAGSNEQFF
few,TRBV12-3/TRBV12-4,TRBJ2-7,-,TGTGCCAGCAGTCGGGGGACAAGTCACGAGCAGTACTTC,CASSRGTSHEQYF
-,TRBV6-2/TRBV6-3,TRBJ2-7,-,TGTGCCAGCAGTTACGGGCTTGGCAGACCCAACACGTACGAGCAGTACTTC,CASSYGLGRPNTYEQYF
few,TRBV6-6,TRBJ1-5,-,TGTGCCAGCAGTTACTTAACAGGAACAGATCAGCCCCAGCATTTT,CASSYLTGTDQPQHF
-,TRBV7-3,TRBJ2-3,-,TGTGCCAGCAGCTTTTCGGGAGTAGGGGGTACAGATACGCAGTATTTT,CASSFSGVGGTDTQYF
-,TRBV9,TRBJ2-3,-,TGTGCCAGCAGCGGAACGACAGGTCTCACAGATACGCAGTATTTT,CASSGTTGLTDTQYF
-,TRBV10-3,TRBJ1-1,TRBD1,TGTGCCATAACGACAGGGCAGAACACTGAAGCTTTCTTT,CAITTGQNTEAFF
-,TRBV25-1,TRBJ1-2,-,TGTGCCAGCAGTGAATGGGCCACCGGGAACCTCTATGGCTACACCTTC,CASSEWATGNLYGYTF
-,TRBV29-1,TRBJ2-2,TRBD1,TGCAGCGGGAAGGGACAGGGGGCCGGCGGGGAGCTGTTTTTT,CSGKGQGAGGELFF
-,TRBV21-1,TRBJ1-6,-,TGTGCCAGCACCTTACTGTCTAATTCACCCCTCCACTTT,CASTLLSNSPLHF
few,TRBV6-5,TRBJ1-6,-,TGTGCCAGCAGTTATTCCGGGATCCATTCACCCCTCCACTTT,CASSYSGIHSPLHF
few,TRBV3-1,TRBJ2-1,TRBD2,TGTGCCAGCAGCCGGCGACTAGCGGAAAATGAGCAGTTCTTC,CASSRRLAENEQFF
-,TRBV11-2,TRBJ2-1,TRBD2,TGTGCCAGCAGCTTAGGGGGGGGATATAGGGTTAATGAGCAGTTCTTC,CASSLGGGYRVNEQFF
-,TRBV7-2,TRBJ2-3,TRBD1,TGTGCCAGCAGCAAGGACAGGGGCCCAGATACGCAGTATTTT,CASSKDRGPDTQYF
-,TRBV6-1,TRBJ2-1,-,TGTGCCAGCAGTGAAGAAGGGCTAGTCTTCCCCTACAATGAGCAGTTCTTC,CASSEEGLVFPYNEQFF
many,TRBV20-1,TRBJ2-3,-,TGCAGTGCTGGGCTTGGAGGAAATACGCAGTATTTT,CSAGLGGNTQYF
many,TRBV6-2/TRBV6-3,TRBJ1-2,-,TGTGCCAGCAGTTACCAGGGTGACTATGGCTACACCTTC,CASSYQGDYGYTF
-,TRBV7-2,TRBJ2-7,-,TGTGCCAGCAGCTCCTTCGGGACGGCGTCTACCTACGAGCAGTACTTC,CASSSFGTASTYEQYF
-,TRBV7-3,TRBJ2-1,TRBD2,TGTGCCAGCAGCTTAATGGGGGGACTAGCGGGCAATGAGCAGTTCTTC,CASSLMGGLAGNEQFF
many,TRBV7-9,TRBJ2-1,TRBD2,TGTGCCAGCAGCCCACTAGCGGAGCCGGGGAATGAGCAGTTCTTC,CASSPLAEPGNEQFF
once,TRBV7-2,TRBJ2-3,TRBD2,TGTGCCAGCAACTTAGCGGGGACCAGAACTAGCACAGATACGCAGTATTTT,CASNLAGTRTSTDTQYF
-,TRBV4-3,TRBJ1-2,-,TGCGCCAGCAGCCTGATTAGAGGGTTCGGCGGCTACACCTTC,CASSLIRGFGGYTF
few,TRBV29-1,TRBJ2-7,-,TGCAGCGTCGGTCGGGAGTGGCACGAGCAGTACTTC,CSVGREWHEQYF
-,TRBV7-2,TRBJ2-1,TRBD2,TGTGCCAGCAGCTTGGGCGGGGGGGCCCAAGAGACCCAGTTCTTC,CASSLGGGAQETQFF
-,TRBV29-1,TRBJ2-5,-,TGCAGCGTTGTCCACCTAGAGACCCAGTACTTC,CSVVHLETQYF
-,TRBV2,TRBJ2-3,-,TGTGCCAGCAGTGAATTCGGACGGGACGTACCTACAGATACGCAGTATTTT,CASSEFGRDVPTDTQYF
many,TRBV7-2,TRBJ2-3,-,TGCGCCAGCAGCTTGGCTTTAGCGGGCACAGATACGCAGTATTTT,CASSLALAGTDTQYF
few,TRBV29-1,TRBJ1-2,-,TGCAGCGGATTTGGGACAAGAGGCGACTACACCTTC,CSGFGTRGDYTF
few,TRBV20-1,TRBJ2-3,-,TGCAGTGCTGGACCCTTCGGATACATGGGGGATACGCAGTATTTT,CSAGPFGYMGDTQYF
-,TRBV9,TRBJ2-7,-,TGTGCCAGCAGCGTTGGGGGCGCCGGGAATGAGCAGTACTTC,CASSVGGAGNEQYF
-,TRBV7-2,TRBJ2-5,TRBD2,TGTGCCAGCAGCTCAACCGGGACTAGCGGGTTGGCCCAGTACTTC,CASSSTGTSGLAQYF
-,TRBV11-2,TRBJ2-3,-,TGTGCCAGCAGCTTAGATAAGGGTGGGGGCTTATCAGATACGCAGTATTTT,CASSLDKGGGLSDTQYF
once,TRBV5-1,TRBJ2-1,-,TGCGCCAGCAGGGAGATCTCAGGGGATGAGCAGTTCTTC,CASREISGDEQFF
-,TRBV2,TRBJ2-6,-,TGTGCCAGCACCGTTCTCTCTGGGGCCAACGTCCTGACTTTC,CASTVLSGANVLTF